This record covers a single T cell receptor beta chain. Its antigen is currently unknown. TCRdb fed the 5' RACE reads into MiXCR, producing one record per CDR3 protein. The sample contains roughly 240,000 distinct CDR3 sequences, around 16% of which appear only once. This record comes from a study of T-cell memory formation after mild COVID-19. Study background: The TCR clusters were mostly specific to one donor.

Study conclusions and caveats: Cross-reactive memory appears to have joined, as suggested by some responding clones showing up in pre-infection memory. Researchers report contracting CD4+ clones mostly in CM and EM, with CD8+ clones in EMRA.

The length of the CDR3 is 14 residues. Germline values: CDR1 SGHAT, CDR2 FQNNGV. Trimming took 5 bases from V and 10 from J; bases not matched to a gene: 12. This TCR derives from a man between 18 and 35 years old who had mild COVID-19 (a few samples of this study predate the infection). Cell type and time point are not known. V and J are TRBV11-2 and TRBJ1-1; the match to TRBD1 covers 8 bases. Sequencing was carried out using PBMCs or a T cell subset sorted from them (not recorded which). This CDR3 reads CASSLPQGERSAFF. DNA of the CDR3: TGTGCCAGCAGCCTGCCACAGGGGGAACGCTCAGCTTTCTTT.